The 9 T cell receptor beta chains listed next were all sequenced from one sample in a study of blood T cell repertoires in COVID-19. Assay: immunoSEQ multiplex PCR; the TCRdb copy retains only in-frame clones and omits some. This table has about 190,000 clones, approximately 90% appearing once. Sequencing input: peripheral blood. These receptors were collected from a young man with acute or convalescent COVID-19.

As to this clone: This same CDR3 is encoded by further DNA sequences in the sample. The CDR3 loop reads CASSLDRVGGYTF. The CDR3 nucleotides are TGTGCCAGCAGCTTAGACAGGGTTGGTGGCTACACCTTC. This chain joins TRBV28 and TRBJ1-2; 7 positions match TRBD1. This CDR3 contains 13 residues. Germline loops: CDR1 MDHEN, CDR2 SYDVKM. V shed 6 bases, J shed 7 bases, and the junction held 8 bases outside the gene matches.

The V call is TRBV7-2, the J call TRBJ1-2, with 9 nucleotides matching TRBD1. J was trimmed by 4 bases and V by 3 bases; bases with no gene match: 6. The germline CDR1 and CDR2 sequences are SGHTA and FQGNSA. The CDR3 has 15 residues. The DNA for the CDR3 is TGTGCCAGCAGCTTGGACAGGGGATTCCGCTATGGCTACACCTTC. Translating gives CASSLDRGFRYGYTF.

J is TRBJ2-7 and V is TRBV6-5; 9 nucleotides agree with TRBD1. Germline-derived CDR1 and CDR2 are MNHEY and SVGAGI. This CDR3 region has 14 residues. Losses at the gene ends were 6 bases for V and 4 bases for J; bases not matched to a gene: 7. CDR3 amino acids: CASRPGTGKYEQYF. The CDR3 DNA reads TGTGCCAGCAGGCCCGGGACAGGGAAGTACGAGCAGTACTTC.

V is TRBV3-1 (or the pseudogene TRBV3-2) and J is TRBJ1-1; 9 bases line up with TRBD1. This CDR3 is 15 amino acids long. CDR1 and CDR2 from the germline V gene are LGHDT and YNNKEL (reference sequence). V lost 1 base to trimming and J lost 1 base; unmatched junction nucleotides: 1. CDR3 loop: CASSQGTGANTEAFF. The DNA for the CDR3 is TGTGCCAGCAGCCAAGGGACAGGGGCGAACACTGAAGCTTTCTTT.

The V and J genes are TRBV18 and TRBJ2-2; D ambiguous. CDR3 length: 14 amino acids. Per germline, CDR1 KGHSH and CDR2 LQKENI. With 4 bases removed from V and 7 bases from J, the gap between germline ends came to 13 bases. In DNA, the CDR3 is TGTGCCAGCTCACGCTCAGGCGTTGGCGGGGAGCTGTTTTTT. Translation gives CASSRSGVGGELFF.

The V and J genes are TRBV3-1 (or the pseudogene TRBV3-2) and TRBJ2-5; 10 bases line up with TRBD1. There are 16 residues in the CDR3. Germline loops: CDR1 LGHDT, CDR2 YNNKEL (reference sequence). V trimming: 3 bases; J trimming: 5 bases; junction bases outside the gene matches: 9. CDR3 sequence reads: CASSQARQGARETQYF. DNA for the CDR3: TGTGCCAGCAGCCAGGCCCGACAGGGGGCGCGGGAGACCCAGTACTTC.

The V call is TRBV6-6, the J call TRBJ1-2, with 9 bases that match TRBD1. This CDR3 has 15 residues. V was pared by 6 bases and J by 2 bases, with 7 bases of the junction left unmatched. CDR1 and CDR2 from the germline V gene are MNHNY and SVGAGI (reference sequence). Written as DNA, the CDR3 is TGTGCCAGCAGCCTTAGTGGGACAGGGAACTATGGCTACACCTTC. As protein: CASSLSGTGNYGYTF.

The chain employs TRBV30 and TRBJ1-2; a weak D match, TRBD1 (6 bases). Germline V gives CDR1 GTSNPN, CDR2 SVGIG (reference sequence). CDR3 length equals 13 residues. Deletions cut 2 bases from V and 8 bases from J, with 15 bases between. The CDR3: CAWSRGGLRGYTF. The CDR3 DNA follows: TGTGCCTGGAGTAGGGGGGGCTTGAGAGGCTACACCTTC.

The V call is TRBV28, the J call TRBJ1-4, with TRBD1 as a possible D gene (5 bases). Between the trimmed V and J ends, which lost 3 bases and 8 bases, there was a span of 13 bases. This CDR3 is built from 14 residues. Germline loops: CDR1 MDHEN, CDR2 SYDVKM. CDR3: CASSFPMAGEKLFF. Here the CDR3 DNA reads TGTGCCAGCAGTTTCCCCATGGCAGGGGAAAAACTGTTTTTT.